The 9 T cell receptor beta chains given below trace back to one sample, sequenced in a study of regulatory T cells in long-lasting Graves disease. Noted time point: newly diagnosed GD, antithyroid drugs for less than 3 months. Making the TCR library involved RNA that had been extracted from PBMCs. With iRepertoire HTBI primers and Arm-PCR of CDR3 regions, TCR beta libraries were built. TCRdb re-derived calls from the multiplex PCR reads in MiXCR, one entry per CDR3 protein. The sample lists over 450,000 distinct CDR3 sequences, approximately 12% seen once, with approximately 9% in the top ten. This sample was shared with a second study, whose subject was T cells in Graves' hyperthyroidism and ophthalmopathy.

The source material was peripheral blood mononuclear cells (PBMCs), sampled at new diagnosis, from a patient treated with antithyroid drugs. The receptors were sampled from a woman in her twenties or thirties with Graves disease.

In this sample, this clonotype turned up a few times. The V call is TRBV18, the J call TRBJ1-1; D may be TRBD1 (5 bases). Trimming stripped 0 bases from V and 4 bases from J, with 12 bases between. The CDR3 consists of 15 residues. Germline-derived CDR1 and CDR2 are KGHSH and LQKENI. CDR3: CASSPPSREGTEAFF. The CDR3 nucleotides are TGTGCCAGCTCACCACCCTCCAGGGAGGGCACTGAAGCTTTCTTT.

CDR3 protein: CASSLRSSGQLNSGANVLTF. Written as DNA, the CDR3 is TGTGCCAGCAGCCTACGATCATCGGGACAGTTAAACTCTGGGGCCAACGTCCTGACTTTC. V usage is TRBV13 and J usage is TRBJ2-6; 7 bases map to TRBD1. CDR1 and CDR2 (germline): PRHDT, FYEKMQ (reference sequence). The V segment lost 5 bases and the J segment 0 bases; nucleotides outside the gene matches: 16. CDR3 length: 20 amino acids.

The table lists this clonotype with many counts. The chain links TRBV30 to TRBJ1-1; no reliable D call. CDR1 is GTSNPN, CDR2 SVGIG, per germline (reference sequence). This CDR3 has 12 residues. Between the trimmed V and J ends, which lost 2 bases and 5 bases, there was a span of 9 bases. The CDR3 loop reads CAWSWSGTEAFF. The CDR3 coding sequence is TGTGCCTGGAGTTGGTCGGGAACTGAAGCTTTCTTT.

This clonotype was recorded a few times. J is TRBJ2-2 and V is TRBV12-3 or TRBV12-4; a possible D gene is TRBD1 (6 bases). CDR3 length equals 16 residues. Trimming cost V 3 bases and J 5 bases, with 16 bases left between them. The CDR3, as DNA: TGTGCCAGCAGTTTGAACAGGGTGGCTTTTACCGGGGAGCTGTTTTTT. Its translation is CASSLNRVAFTGELFF.

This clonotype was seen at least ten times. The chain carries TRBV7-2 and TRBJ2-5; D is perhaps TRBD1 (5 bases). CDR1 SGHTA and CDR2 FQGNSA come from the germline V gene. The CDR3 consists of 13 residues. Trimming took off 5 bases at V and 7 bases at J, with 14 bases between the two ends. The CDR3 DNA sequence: TGTGCCAGCAGCAGCCAGGGCCCGGGGACCCAGTACTTC. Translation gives CASSSQGPGTQYF. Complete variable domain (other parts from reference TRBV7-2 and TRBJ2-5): GAGVSQSPSNKVTEKGKDVELRCDPISGHTALYWYRQSLGQGLEFLIYFQGNSAPDKSGLPSDRFSAERTGGSVSTLTIQRTQQEDSAVYLCASSSQGPGTQYFGPGTRLLVL.

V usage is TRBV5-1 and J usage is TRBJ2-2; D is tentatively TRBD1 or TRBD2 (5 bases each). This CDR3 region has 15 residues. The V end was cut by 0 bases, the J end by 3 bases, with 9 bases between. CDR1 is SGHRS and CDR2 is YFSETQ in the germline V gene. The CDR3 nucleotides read TGCGCCAGCAGCTTGGCCGGGACGTACACCGGGGAGCTGTTTTTT. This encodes CASSLAGTYTGELFF.

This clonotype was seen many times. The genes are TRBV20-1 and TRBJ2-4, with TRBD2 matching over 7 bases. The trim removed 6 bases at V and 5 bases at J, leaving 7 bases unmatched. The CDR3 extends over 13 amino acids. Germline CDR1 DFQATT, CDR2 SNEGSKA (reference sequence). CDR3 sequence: CSASRGGQNIQYF. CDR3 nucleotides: TGCAGTGCCTCAAGGGGAGGGCAAAACATTCAGTACTTC.

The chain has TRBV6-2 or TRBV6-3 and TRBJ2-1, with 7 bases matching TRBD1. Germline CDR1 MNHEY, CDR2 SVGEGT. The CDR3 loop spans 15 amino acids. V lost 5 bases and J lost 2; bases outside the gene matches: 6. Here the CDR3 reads CASSGKDRAYNEQFF. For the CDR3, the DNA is TGTGCCAGCAGTGGAAAAGACAGGGCCTACAATGAGCAGTTCTTC.

In DNA, the CDR3 is TGTGCCAGCAGGACATCAGGGGAAGGTGAGCAGTTCTTC. Amino acid sequence: CASRTSGEGEQFF. The J gene is TRBJ2-1, the V gene TRBV28; a weak D match, TRBD1 (6 bases). Between the trimmed V and J ends, which lost 6 bases and 9 bases, there was a span of 15 bases. In germline, CDR1 is MDHEN, CDR2 SYDVKM. CDR3 size: 13 residues.